This entry features one T cell receptor beta chain sequence. How the authors handled the data: Reference gene primer amplification gave estimated nucleated cell counts. Only in-frame clones appear in the TCRdb table, and some are missing; sequencing was by immunoSEQ multiplex PCR. That table supplies the V and J calls and clone size; D and trimming were determined from the DNA. The data hold over 150,000 clones, with 70% to 85% observed a single time. Membership in each cohort depended on participant-reported clinical history. Recovered participants had two consecutive negative NP/OP PCR tests, healthcare professional clearance, or symptom resolution. The sample originates from a study of blood T cell repertoires in COVID-19. V lost 8 bases to trimming and J lost 6 bases; unmatched junction nucleotides: 2. Germline assignment: CDR1 KGHDR and CDR2 SFDVKD. The CDR3 consists of 13 residues.

The chain combines TRBV24-1 with TRBJ2-2; TRBD1 matches 10 bases. Sequenced sample: PBMCs or T cells enriched from blood (not recorded which). The TCR originated in a woman in her fifties or sixties who had recovered from COVID-19. For the CDR3, the DNA is TGTGCCACCACGGGACAGGGGCCCGGGGAGCTGTTTTTT. It translates to CATTGQGPGELFF.